The clone carrying this T cell receptor (beta chain) was counted only a few times. The data are from a study of early T cells in non-severe SARS-CoV-2 infection. Germline V lookup: CDR1 DFQATT, CDR2 SNEGSKA (reference sequence). This CDR3 region has 14 residues. The ends were cut back, 5 bases at V and 3 bases at J, with 15 bases in the middle. Unique molecular identifiers tagged individual cDNA molecules. Each CDR3 protein gets one entry after TCRdb re-called the 5' RACE reads with MiXCR. The sample lists about 22,000 distinct CDR3 sequences; approximately 4.6% were seen once. The chain uses TRBV20-1 and TRBJ2-3; possible D gene TRBD1, 6 bases. The receptor was derived from an adult who was a healthcare worker with PCR-confirmed SARS-CoV-2 infection or an uninfected control (not recorded which). The sequenced sample was whole blood. The CDR3 region is CSAGRGFRTDTQYF. In DNA, the CDR3 is TGCAGTGCTGGCAGGGGATTTCGTACAGATACGCAGTATTTT.